Described below is a single T cell receptor (beta chain) sequence and its context. This record comes from a study of T cells in Graves' hyperthyroidism and ophthalmopathy. The CDR3 length is 13 residues. V lost 6 bases, J lost 6 bases, and 4 bases stayed unmatched. Germline V CDR1 and CDR2: KGHSH, LQKENI. Researchers amplified the TCR beta CDR3 regions from RNA transcripts. Primed by the HTBI set, a first-round RT-PCR was run on the TCR CDR3. Each CDR3 protein gets one entry after TCRdb re-called the multiplex PCR reads with MiXCR. The profile shows a few hundred thousand distinct CDR3 sequences, more than 20% of them singletons.

The sequenced sample was blood. The TCR comes from a man between 45 and 60 years old with Graves' hyperthyroidism. The chain employs TRBV18 and TRBJ2-4, with 8 bases lining up with TRBD2. CDR3 coding DNA: TGTGCCAGCTCCGCGGGGGGCCGAAACATTCAGTACTTC. Translated: CASSAGGRNIQYF.